These 2 T cell receptor beta chains came from one sample sequenced in a study of cytomegalovirus exposure and HLA in healthy donors. This PCR relied on a set of 60 Vbeta primers and 13 Jbeta primers. TCRdb's copy holds only in-frame clones and misses some; the assay was immunoSEQ multiplex PCR. The repertoire consists of 70,000 to 80,000 clones, with approximately 78% occurring once and the leading ten covering 1.9%. The sequenced material came from PBMCs. Receptor source: a man aged 18 to 29 in good health and CMV-seronegative.

V usage is TRBV5-1 and J usage is TRBJ2-7; perhaps TRBD2 as D (8 bases). The CDR3 sequence is 16 residues long. The V gene lost 1 base and the J gene lost 5 bases, with 19 bases spanning the gap. Looked up from germline, CDR1 is SGHRS and CDR2 is YFSETQ. The CDR3 nucleotides read TGCGCCAGCAGCTTGCCGGGGGGGCAGGGGGACAACGAGCAGTACTTC. Protein: CASSLPGGQGDNEQYF.

The chain links TRBV28 to TRBJ1-2; TRBD1 is a possible D gene (5 bases). CDR1 is MDHEN, CDR2 SYDVKM, per germline. CDR3 length: 14 amino acids. The ends were cut back, 7 bases at V and 2 bases at J, with 14 bases in the middle. The CDR3 nucleotides read TGTGCCAGCACTCTAGGACACCGGAACTATGGCTACACCTTC. It specifies CASTLGHRNYGYTF.